Listed here are 29 T cell receptor beta chains from one sample, sequenced in a study of CXCR3-negative and CXCR3-positive naive CD8 T cells. Researchers prepared the TRB cDNA libraries using 5' RACE with UMI labels. Each CDR3 protein gets one entry in TCRdb, which reprocessed the 5' RACE reads and gives no DNA. In all, the sample yields around 160,000 distinct CDR3 sequences. Regarding the study as a whole: Greater hydrophobicity was found in TRB CDR3s of CXCR3-positive naive cells than of CXCR3-negative naive cells.

Antigens for these TCRs are unknown. Material: naive CXCR3+ CD8+ T cells from blood. Subset noted: CD45RO-CCR7+CD27+CD95- naive CD8+ T cells expressing CXCR3 (TNR3+). Every receptor here comes from a human donor in good health. Some clones in this sample may be carry-over from other donors' samples.

This chain connects TRBV7-6 to TRBJ1-1. CDR1 is SGHVS and CDR2 is FNYEAQ in the germline V gene. This CDR3 region has 14 residues. The CDR3 region is CASSAVHMNTEAFF.

This sequence joins TRBV29-1 and TRBJ2-1; the TCRdb call, TRBD1, lacks DNA for checking. CDR1 and CDR2 from the germline V gene are SQVTM and ANQGSEA. This CDR3 has 14 amino acids. The CDR3 spells CSTQRTGIYNEQFF.

The chain is built from TRBV20-1 and TRBJ2-7; the TCRdb D gene call, TRBD1, has no DNA to confirm it. The CDR3 has 15 residues. Germline V lookup: CDR1 DFQATT, CDR2 SNEGSKA (reference sequence). CDR3 residues: CSARDRLGSLGEQYF.

V gene TRBV5-1 combines with J gene TRBJ2-5. Germline CDR1 reads SGHRS; CDR2 reads YFSETQ. The CDR3 sequence is 13 residues long. The CDR3 spells CASSSLTAETQYF.

The chain joins TRBV27 to TRBJ1-1; as DNA is missing, the TRBD1 call by TCRdb cannot be tested. The CDR3 covers 13 residues. CDR1 MNHEY and CDR2 SMNVEV come from the germline V gene (reference sequence). The CDR3 sequence: CASSLTGPGEAFF.

V usage is TRBV29-1 and J usage is TRBJ1-1; TCRdb's D call of TRBD1 is untestable without DNA. This CDR3 comprises 13 residues. Germline V CDR1 and CDR2: SQVTM, ANQGSEA. The CDR3 loop reads CSAVQGMNTEAFF.

V is TRBV3-1 and J is TRBJ2-1; TCRdb gives TRBD1 as the D gene, but with no DNA this cannot be confirmed. Germline V gene sequence: CDR1 LGHDT, CDR2 YNNKEL (reference sequence). The CDR3 is made up of 17 amino acids. The chain's CDR3 is CASSPLHPRDPYNEQFF.

The CDR3 sequence is CAISEPTGSFGYTF. The rearrangement joins TRBV10-3 to TRBJ1-2; the D call of TRBD1 rests on TCRdb alone, since no DNA is present to check it. The CDR3 totals 14 residues. Germline lookup yields CDR1 ENHRY and CDR2 SYGVKD.

The chain couples TRBV7-2 to TRBJ2-1; TCRdb picks TRBD1, but there is no DNA to check that call. The CDR3 is 18 residues long. The germline CDR1 and CDR2 sequences are SGHTA and FQGNSA. This chain's CDR3 is CASSLDSQDSLPYNEQFF. Supplemented by reference TRBV7-2 and TRBJ2-1, the full variable domain reads GAGVSQSPSNKVTEKGKDVELRCDPISGHTALYWYRQSLGQGLEFLIYFQGNSAPDKSGLPSDRFSAERTGGSVSTLTIQRTQQEDSAVYLCASSLDSQDSLPYNEQFFGPGTRLTVL.

This chain joins TRBV12-3 or TRBV12-4 and TRBJ1-6. The CDR3 runs to 11 residues. CDR3 loop: CASSFGSPLHF.

The chain joins TRBV6-4 to TRBJ2-1; lacking DNA, the TRBD2 call made by TCRdb goes unchecked. Germline CDR1 is MRHNA and CDR2 is SNTAGT. This CDR3 is 15 amino acids long. CDR3 loop: CASRGLAGDRNEQFF.

The CDR3 is CSVDPTGTTGYNEQFF. V usage is TRBV29-1 and J usage is TRBJ2-1; TCRdb reports TRBD1, a call that lacks DNA to check it against. Germline V gives CDR1 SQVTM, CDR2 ANQGSEA. The CDR3 has 16 amino acids.

Here the CDR3 reads CASSYLQFGEQFF. The V call is TRBV6-5, the J call TRBJ2-1. The V gene's germline CDR1 is MNHEY and CDR2 SVGAGI. This CDR3 is built from 13 residues.

The chain carries TRBV7-9 and TRBJ1-5. CDR3 length equals 15 residues. Looked up from germline, CDR1 is SEHNR and CDR2 is FQNEAQ (reference sequence). The chain's CDR3 is CASSLRSGPNQPQHF.

The chain couples TRBV29-1 to TRBJ2-2; without DNA, the TCRdb call of TRBD1 cannot be checked. This CDR3 is 13 amino acids long. The germline CDR1 and CDR2 sequences are SQVTM and ANQGSEA. The CDR3: CSVLTGTAGELFF.

The chain employs TRBV7-2 and TRBJ2-5; the TCRdb call, TRBD1, lacks DNA for checking. Germline V gene data show CDR1 as SGHTA and CDR2 as FQGNSA. This CDR3 comprises 14 residues. CDR3: CASSSPQGQETQYF.

This chain joins TRBV18 and TRBJ2-1; with no DNA, the TCRdb D assignment of TRBD2 cannot be verified. Germline V lookup: CDR1 KGHSH, CDR2 LQKENI. The CDR3 is made up of 14 amino acids. This chain's CDR3 is CASTSIPTSYEQFF.

The rearrangement joins TRBV7-2 to TRBJ1-1; with no DNA, the TCRdb D assignment of TRBD1 cannot be verified. The germline gives CDR1 SGHTA, CDR2 FQGNSA. The CDR3 runs 14 residues. This chain's CDR3 is CASSYGDVGTEAFF.

V and J are TRBV29-1 and TRBJ1-2; the TCRdb D gene call, TRBD1, has no DNA to confirm it. There are 13 residues in the CDR3. From germline, CDR1 is SQVTM and CDR2 ANQGSEA. The CDR3 sequence is CSVRQGPDYGYTF.

This sequence joins TRBV11-3 and TRBJ2-1; TCRdb lists TRBD1, though no DNA is available to test this call. Germline V gene sequence: CDR1 SGHNT, CDR2 YENEEA. The CDR3 is 17 amino acids. The CDR3 loop reads CASSLGRGDESYNEQFF. Using reference TRBV11-3 and TRBJ2-1 for the parts outside the CDR3, the full variable domain is EAGVVQSPRYKIIEKKQPVAFWCNPISGHNTLYWYLQNLGQGPELLIRYENEEAVDDSQLPKDRFSAERLKGVDSTLKIQPAELGDSAVYLCASSLGRGDESYNEQFFGPGTRLTVL.

The chain has TRBV29-1 and TRBJ1-6; no DNA is available, so the TRBD1 call from TCRdb remains unchecked. Germline V lookup: CDR1 SQVTM, CDR2 ANQGSEA. This CDR3 region has 13 residues. CDR3 in amino acids: CSAGQGANSPLHF.

The chain combines TRBV6-5 with TRBJ1-2. Per the germline V gene, CDR1 is MNHEY and CDR2 is SVGAGI. This CDR3 spans 12 amino acids. The CDR3 reads CASSYEGIGYTF.

V usage is TRBV7-3 and J usage is TRBJ2-1; the D call of TRBD2 rests on TCRdb alone, since no DNA is present to check it. The CDR3 totals 15 residues. Germline assignment: CDR1 SGHTA and CDR2 FQGTGA. The CDR3 protein is CASSLGTSVNNEQFF.

The rearrangement joins TRBV5-5 to TRBJ2-1. Germline CDR1 reads SGHKS; CDR2 reads YYEKEE (reference sequence). This CDR3 has 15 amino acids. The CDR3 is CASSIDRSPYNEQFF. Looking up the rest from reference TRBV5-5 and TRBJ2-1 gives the full variable domain: DAGVTQSPTHLIKTRGQQVTLRCSPISGHKSVSWYQQVLGQGPQFIFQYYEKEERGRGNFPDRFSARQFPNYSSELNVNALLLGDSALYLCASSIDRSPYNEQFFGPGTRLTVL.

This chain uses TRBV28 with TRBJ1-6; TCRdb's assignment of TRBD1 cannot be checked, as there is no DNA. There are 15 residues in the CDR3. CDR1 MDHEN and CDR2 SYDVKM come from the germline V gene. CDR3 sequence: CASSFRAGNNSPLHF.

The chain recombines TRBV6-6 with TRBJ2-1; the D call of TRBD2 rests on TCRdb alone, since no DNA is present to check it. The CDR3 runs 15 residues. Germline CDR1 MNHNY, CDR2 SVGAGI (reference sequence). The CDR3 spells CASSYSVGLRPEQFF.

The chain uses TRBV4-1 and TRBJ2-7; the D call of TRBD1 rests on TCRdb alone, since no DNA is present to check it. The CDR3 runs to 14 residues. CDR1 and CDR2 from the germline V gene are MGHRA and YSYEKL. The CDR3 sequence: CASSQDVTVYEQYF.

The chain is built from TRBV20-1 and TRBJ2-3; the TCRdb call, TRBD2, lacks DNA for checking. Germline lookup yields CDR1 DFQATT and CDR2 SNEGSKA (reference sequence). This CDR3 spans 16 amino acids. The CDR3 is CSASVWGTSGTDTQYF.

The chain uses TRBV6-5 and TRBJ1-5; the D call of TRBD1 rests on TCRdb alone, since no DNA is present to check it. Germline V CDR1 and CDR2: MNHEY, SVGAGI. There are 14 residues in the CDR3. The CDR3 loop reads CASSLGDGDQPQHF.